The 4 T cell receptor beta chains presented below share a single source sample, sequenced in a study of CD8 T cells in ankylosing spondylitis. TCRdb used MiXCR to reprocess the 5' RACE reads, holding one entry per CDR3 protein. The table shows more than 100,000 distinct CDR3 sequences, with roughly 10% occurring only once. The sample consisted of blood, either unsorted or a sorted T cell fraction (not recorded which). Receptors originate from a female donor with ankylosing spondylitis or in good health (not recorded which).

The chain joins TRBV18 to TRBJ2-7; D tentatively fits TRBD1 or TRBD2 (6 bases each). The length of the CDR3 is 13 residues. Germline CDR1 is KGHSH and CDR2 is LQKENI. The ends were cut back, 0 bases at V and 5 bases at J, with 8 bases in the middle. The CDR3 reads CASSPPGGNEQYF. The CDR3 DNA is TGTGCCAGCTCACCACCGGGGGGCAACGAGCAGTACTTC.

This clonotype was seen repeatedly, ten times or more. The chain couples TRBV12-3 or TRBV12-4 to TRBJ2-2, with a possible D match to TRBD1 (6 bases). This CDR3 region has 15 residues. V lost 6 bases and J 6 bases, leaving 17 bases between the germline ends. The CDR3 region is CASSLGRGKAGELFF. Written as DNA, the CDR3 is TGTGCCAGCAGCCTCGGCAGGGGCAAGGCCGGGGAGCTGTTTTTT.

V gene TRBV5-1 combines with J gene TRBJ1-2; D remains unclear. The germline V gene has CDR1 SGHRS and CDR2 YFSETQ. The V and J ends lost 4 bases and 3 bases respectively, with 13 bases between them. CDR3 length: 14 residues. In nucleotides, the CDR3 is TGCGCCAGCAGCCTGGCCCCCCCAGACTATGGCTACACCTTC. It is translated as CASSLAPPDYGYTF.

This clonotype occurred many times. The V and J genes are TRBV20-1 and TRBJ1-1; 7 nucleotides match TRBD1. This CDR3 contains 14 residues. Germline assignment: CDR1 DFQATT and CDR2 SNEGSKA (reference sequence). V lost 8 bases to trimming and J lost 6 bases; unmatched junction nucleotides: 15. The CDR3 loop is CSPRTGQPFAEAFF. CDR3 nucleotide sequence: TGCAGTCCCCGAACGGGACAGCCGTTCGCTGAAGCTTTCTTT.